This T cell receptor (beta chain) is from a study of T cell responses to AZD1222 COVID-19 vaccine. General study results and limits: All repertoire sampling was performed exclusively after the peak T cell response. Among those given AZD1222, only five or six were seropositive at baseline. Elevations in Spike-specific TCR breadth and depth followed administration of two AZD1222 doses. The donor group comprised mostly white British people and more females; the analysis possibly underestimated clonal diversity.

This CDR3 comprises 15 residues. With V trimmed by 3 bases and J by 8 bases, 8 bases remained unmatched. CDR1 is SGDLS and CDR2 is YYNGEE in the germline V gene. Assay used: immunoSEQ multiplex PCR; TCRdb lists only in-frame clones, some missing. The sample has about 210,000 clones, roughly 94% seen once. With regard to this clone: Its antigen remains unidentified.

V usage is TRBV9 and J usage is TRBJ2-1, with 10 bases matching TRBD2. This sequence was found in an adult who received the MenACWY meningococcal vaccine as a control. Sequencing was performed on peripheral blood, taken 28 days after the second dose of the MenACWY control vaccine. CDR3 loop: CASSAQSGRAHEQFF. Written as DNA, the CDR3 is TGTGCCAGCAGCGCCCAAAGCGGGAGGGCCCATGAGCAGTTCTTC.